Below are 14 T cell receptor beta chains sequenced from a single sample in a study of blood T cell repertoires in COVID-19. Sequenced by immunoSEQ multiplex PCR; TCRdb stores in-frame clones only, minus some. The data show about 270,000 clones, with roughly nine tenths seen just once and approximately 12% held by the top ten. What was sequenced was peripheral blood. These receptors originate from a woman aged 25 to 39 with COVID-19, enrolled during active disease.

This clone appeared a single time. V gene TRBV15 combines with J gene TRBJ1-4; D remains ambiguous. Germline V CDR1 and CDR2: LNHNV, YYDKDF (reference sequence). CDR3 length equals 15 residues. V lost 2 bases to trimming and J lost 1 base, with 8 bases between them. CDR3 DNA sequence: TGTGCCACCAGCAGATTAACAATAACTAATGAAAAACTGTTTTTT. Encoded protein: CATSRLTITNEKLFF.

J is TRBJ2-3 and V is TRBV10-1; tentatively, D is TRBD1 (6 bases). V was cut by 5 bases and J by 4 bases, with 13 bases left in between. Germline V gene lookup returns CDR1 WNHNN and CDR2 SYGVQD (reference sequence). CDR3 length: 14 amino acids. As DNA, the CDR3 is TGCGCCAGCAGTCCTCAGGGGAACTCAGATACGCAGTATTTT. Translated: CASSPQGNSDTQYF.

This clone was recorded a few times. The chain's CDR3 is CSVEVVWRGEQFF. For the CDR3, the DNA is TGCAGCGTTGAAGTGGTTTGGAGGGGTGAGCAGTTCTTC. This chain uses TRBV29-1 with TRBJ2-1, with D possibly matching TRBD2 (6 bases). Trimming left V 1 base short and J 9 bases short, with 13 bases between. The CDR3 totals 13 residues. Germline V CDR1 and CDR2: SQVTM, ANQGSEA.

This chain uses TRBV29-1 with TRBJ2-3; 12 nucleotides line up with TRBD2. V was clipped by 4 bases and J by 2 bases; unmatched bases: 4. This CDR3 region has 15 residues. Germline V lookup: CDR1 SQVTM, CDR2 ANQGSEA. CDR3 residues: CSVGASGGVTDTQYF. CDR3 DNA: TGCAGCGTTGGAGCTAGCGGGGGGGTCACAGATACGCAGTATTTT.

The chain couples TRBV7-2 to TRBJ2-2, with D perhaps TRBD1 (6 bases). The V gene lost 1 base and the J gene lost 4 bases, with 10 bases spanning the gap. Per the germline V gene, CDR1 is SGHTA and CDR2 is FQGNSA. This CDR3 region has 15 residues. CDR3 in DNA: TGTGCCAGCAGCTTAGATTCAGGGGTCACCGGGGAGCTGTTTTTT. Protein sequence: CASSLDSGVTGELFF.

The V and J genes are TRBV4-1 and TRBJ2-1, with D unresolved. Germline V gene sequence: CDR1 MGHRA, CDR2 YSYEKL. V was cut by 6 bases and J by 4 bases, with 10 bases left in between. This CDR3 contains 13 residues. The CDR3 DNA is TGCGCCAGCAGGGCAGGCGTATACAATGAGCAGTTCTTC. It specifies CASRAGVYNEQFF.

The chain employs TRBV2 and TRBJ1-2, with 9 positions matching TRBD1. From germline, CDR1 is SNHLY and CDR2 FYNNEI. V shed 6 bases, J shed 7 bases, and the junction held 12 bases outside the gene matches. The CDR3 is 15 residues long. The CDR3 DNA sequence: TGTGCCAGCAGAGAACAGGGGGCGCGGGAACCTGGCTACACCTTC. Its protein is CASREQGAREPGYTF.

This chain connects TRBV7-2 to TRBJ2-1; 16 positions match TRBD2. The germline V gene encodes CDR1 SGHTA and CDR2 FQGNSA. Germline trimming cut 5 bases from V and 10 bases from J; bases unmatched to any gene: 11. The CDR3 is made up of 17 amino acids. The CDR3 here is CASSTGTSGGALEEQFF. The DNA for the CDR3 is TGTGCCAGCAGCACGGGGACTAGCGGGGGGGCCTTGGAAGAGCAGTTCTTC. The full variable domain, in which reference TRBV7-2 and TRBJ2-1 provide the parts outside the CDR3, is GAGVSQSPSNKVTEKGKDVELRCDPISGHTALYWYRQSLGQGLEFLIYFQGNSAPDKSGLPSDRFSAERTGGSVSTLTIQRTQQEDSAVYLCASSTGTSGGALEEQFFGPGTRLTVL.

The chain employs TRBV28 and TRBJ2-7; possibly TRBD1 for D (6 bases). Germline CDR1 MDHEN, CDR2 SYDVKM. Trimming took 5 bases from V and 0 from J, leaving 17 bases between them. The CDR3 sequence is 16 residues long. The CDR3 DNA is TGTGCCAGCAGTAAGCACTACGGGACAAACTCCTACGAGCAGTACTTC. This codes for CASSKHYGTNSYEQYF.

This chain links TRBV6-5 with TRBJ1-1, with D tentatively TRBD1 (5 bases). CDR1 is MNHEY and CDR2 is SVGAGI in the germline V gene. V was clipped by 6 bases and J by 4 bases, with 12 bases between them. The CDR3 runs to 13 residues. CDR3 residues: CASRTDWGTEAFF. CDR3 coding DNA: TGTGCCAGCAGGACAGATTGGGGCACTGAAGCTTTCTTT.

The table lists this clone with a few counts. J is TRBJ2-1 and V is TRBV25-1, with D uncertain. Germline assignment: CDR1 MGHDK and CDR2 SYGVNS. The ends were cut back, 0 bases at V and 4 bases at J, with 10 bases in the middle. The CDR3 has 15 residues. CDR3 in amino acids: CASSEYPGEYNEQFF. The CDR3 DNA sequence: TGTGCCAGCAGTGAATACCCCGGAGAATACAATGAGCAGTTCTTC.

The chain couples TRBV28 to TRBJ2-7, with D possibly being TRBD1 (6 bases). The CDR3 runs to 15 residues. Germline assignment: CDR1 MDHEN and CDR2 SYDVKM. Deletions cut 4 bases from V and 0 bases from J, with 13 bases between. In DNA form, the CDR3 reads TGTGCCAGCAGTTGGCCGGGACAAAGCTCCTACGAGCAGTACTTC. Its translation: CASSWPGQSSYEQYF. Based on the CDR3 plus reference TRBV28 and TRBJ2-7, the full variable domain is DVKVTQSSRYLVKRTGEKVFLECVQDMDHENMFWYRQDPGLGLRLIYFSYDVKMKEKGDIPEGYSVSREKKERFSLILESASTNQTSMYLCASSWPGQSSYEQYFGPGTRLTVT.

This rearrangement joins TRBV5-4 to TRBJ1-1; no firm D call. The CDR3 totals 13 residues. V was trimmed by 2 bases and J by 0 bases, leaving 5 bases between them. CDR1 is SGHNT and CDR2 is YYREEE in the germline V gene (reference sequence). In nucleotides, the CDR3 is TGTGCCAGCAGCTTCCATTTGAACACTGAAGCTTTCTTT. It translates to CASSFHLNTEAFF.

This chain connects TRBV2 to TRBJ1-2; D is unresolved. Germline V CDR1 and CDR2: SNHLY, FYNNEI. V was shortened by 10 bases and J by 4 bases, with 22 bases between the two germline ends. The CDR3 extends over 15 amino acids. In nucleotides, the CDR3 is TGTGCCACAAGACCCATGAAACAAGGGAGCTATGGCTACACCTTC. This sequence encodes CATRPMKQGSYGYTF. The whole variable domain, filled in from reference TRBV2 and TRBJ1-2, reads EPEVTQTPSHQVTQMGQEVILRCVPISNHLYFYWYRQILGQKVEFLVSFYNNEISEKSEIFDDQFSVERPDGSNFTLKIRSTKLEDSAMYFCATRPMKQGSYGYTFGSGTRLTVV.